This TCR beta chain was found in a study of human T cells and chemical hapten exposure. The CDR3 is 14 amino acids. Between the trimmed V and J ends, which lost 0 bases and 4 bases, there was a span of 10 bases. Germline loops: CDR1 SGDLS, CDR2 YYNGEE. Whole-study results and caveats: Among expanded TCRs, significantly more large CDR3 similarity clusters formed than among controls. PT1 expanded TCR counts and patch test score correlated positively.

Specified time point: pre-sensitization, week 0. Treatment noted: therapeutic diphenylcyclopropenone sensitization with weekly scalp DPC. Those who donated were patients with alopecia, 18 to 70 years of age, and suitable for DPC. Details on this clonotype: No antigen is known for it.

TCRdb re-called the RACE reads with MiXCR, one entry per CDR3 protein. The data hold around 250,000 distinct CDR3 sequences, with about 8.6% observed a single time. The TCR originated in a woman between 40 and 55 years old with alopecia areata. Some clones in this sample may be carry-over from other donors' samples. V usage is TRBV9 and J usage is TRBJ2-5, with D tentatively TRBD2 (6 bases). The sample consisted of whole blood, taken in connection with sensitization to the hapten diphenylcyclopropenone (DPC). CDR3 sequence reads: CASSVVVSGETQYF. As DNA, the CDR3 is TGTGCCAGCAGCGTAGTTGTTAGCGGAGAGACCCAGTACTTC.